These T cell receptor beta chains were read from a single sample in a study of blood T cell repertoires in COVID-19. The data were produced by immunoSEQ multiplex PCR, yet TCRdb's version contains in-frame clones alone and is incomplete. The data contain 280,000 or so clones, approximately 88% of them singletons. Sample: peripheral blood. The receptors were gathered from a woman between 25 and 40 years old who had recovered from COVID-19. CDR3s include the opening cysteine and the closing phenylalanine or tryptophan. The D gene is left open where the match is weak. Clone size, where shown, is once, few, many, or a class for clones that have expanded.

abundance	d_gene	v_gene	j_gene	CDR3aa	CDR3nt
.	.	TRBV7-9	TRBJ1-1	CASSFPSSRGAEAFF	TGTGCCAGCAGCTTCCCCTCTTCCAGGGGCGCTGAAGCTTTCTTT
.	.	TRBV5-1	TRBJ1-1	CASSLGAGTEAFF	TGCGCCAGCAGCTTGGGGGCGGGCACTGAAGCTTTCTTT
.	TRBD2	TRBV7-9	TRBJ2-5	CASSSPSGGETQYF	TGTGCCAGCAGTTCACCAAGCGGGGGAGAGACCCAGTACTTC
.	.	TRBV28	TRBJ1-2	CASSLRQENGYTF	TGTGCCAGCAGTTTAAGACAGGAGAATGGCTACACCTTC
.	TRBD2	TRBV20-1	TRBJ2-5	CSASLGGIQETQYF	TGCAGTGCTAGTCTCGGGGGGATCCAAGAGACCCAGTACTTC
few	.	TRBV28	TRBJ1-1	CASLAGGTEAFF	TGTGCCAGCCTCGCGGGAGGGACTGAAGCTTTCTTT
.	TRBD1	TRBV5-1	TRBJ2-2	CASSSRPGTGQQGTGELFF	TGCGCCAGCAGCTCTCGTCCCGGGACAGGGCAACAGGGGACCGGGGAGCTGTTTTTT
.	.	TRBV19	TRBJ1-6	CASKSRPGSSPLHF	TGTGCCAGTAAAAGCAGGCCGGGGAGTTCACCCCTCCACTTT
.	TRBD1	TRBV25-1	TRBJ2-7	CASTRGGSDEQYF	TGTGCCAGCACTCGAGGGGGCAGCGACGAGCAGTACTTC
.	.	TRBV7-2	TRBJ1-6	CASSLAVDSPLHF	TGTGCCAGCAGCTTAGCCGTTGATTCACCCCTCCACTTT
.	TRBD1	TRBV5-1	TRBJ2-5	CASSTSPGTAGETQYF	TGCGCCAGCAGCACCTCCCCCGGGACAGCAGGAGAGACCCAGTACTTC
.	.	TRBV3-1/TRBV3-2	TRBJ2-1	CASSQGTGLAHNEQFF	TGTGCCAGCAGCCAAGGGACGGGACTGGCCCACAATGAGCAGTTCTTC
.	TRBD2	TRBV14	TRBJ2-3	CASSQGRGGTDTQYF	TGTGCCAGCAGCCAAGGTCGGGGGGGAACAGATACGCAGTATTTT
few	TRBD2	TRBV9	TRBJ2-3	CASSAQRATTSLDTQYF	TGTGCCAGCAGCGCACAGAGGGCGACGACTAGCCTCGATACGCAGTATTTT
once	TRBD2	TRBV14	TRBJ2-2	CASSHSGYGELFF	TGTGCCAGCAGCCATAGCGGGTACGGGGAGCTGTTTTTT
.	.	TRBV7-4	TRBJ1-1	CASSSVMNTEAFF	TGTGCCAGCAGCTCGGTCATGAACACTGAAGCTTTCTTT
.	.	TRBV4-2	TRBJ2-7	CASSQVGGLAHYEQYF	TGTGCCAGCAGCCAAGTCGGCGGACTGGCACACTACGAGCAGTACTTC
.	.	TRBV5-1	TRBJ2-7	CASSLVSGGATYEQYF	TGCGCCAGCAGCTTGGTTTCCGGCGGGGCTACCTACGAGCAGTACTTC
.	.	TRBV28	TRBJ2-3	CASSLSVVSDTQYF	TGTGCCAGCAGTCTTAGCGTAGTCTCCGATACGCAGTATTTT
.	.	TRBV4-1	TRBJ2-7	CASSQVASDYEQYF	TGCGCCAGCAGCCAAGTAGCTAGCGACTACGAGCAGTACTTC
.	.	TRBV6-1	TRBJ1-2	CASSEATGNYGYTF	TGTGCCAGCAGTGAAGCGACGGGGAACTATGGCTACACCTTC
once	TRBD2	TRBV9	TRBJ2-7	CASSVAGGATYEQYF	TGTGCCAGCAGCGTAGCGGGGGGGGCGACCTACGAGCAGTACTTC
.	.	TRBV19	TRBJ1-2	CASSSPGFGYTF	TGTGCCAGTAGTTCCCCAGGGTTTGGCTACACCTTC